What follows describes a single T cell receptor beta chain. As yet, its antigen is unknown. This entry belongs to a study of neoadjuvant anti-PD-1 for oral cavity cancer. Study information: Around day 43, patients without progression received a fourth nivolumab dose before surgery. General study results and limits: Only a few patients per response group were TCR-analyzed; validation needed.

This table comes from immunoSEQ multiplex PCR, and its TCRdb copy is limited to in-frame clones, with some not included. The table has some 71,000 clones, around four fifths seen once; the top ten hold less than 4%. CDR1 and CDR2 (germline): MNHEY, SMNVEV (reference sequence). V was cut by 6 bases and J by 2 bases, with 23 bases left in between. The CDR3 loop spans 17 amino acids. Patients had newly diagnosed, untreated stage II-IVA oral cavity squamous cell carcinoma. Blood cells were analyzed directly, without culture or expansion. V gene TRBV27 combines with J gene TRBJ2-7; perhaps TRBD1 as D (6 bases). This TCR was recovered from a person aged 35-79 years with oral cavity squamous cell carcinoma. The specimen was PBMCs, collected before nivolumab (anti-PD-1) treatment. Written as DNA, the CDR3 is TGTGCCAGCAGACCAAACTACTCGGGACAAAAAACCTACGAGCAGTACTTC. This translates into CASRPNYSGQKTYEQYF.